The following is a T cell receptor beta chain sequence with its context. Together with a sample-barcoded 5' primer, a J-beta primer mix was included in a second PCR lasting about 6 to 11 cycles. TCRdb redid the calling of the 5' RACE reads with MiXCR, one entry per CDR3 protein. Of 750,000 to 950,000 distinct CDR3 sequences in the sample, 25% to 30% were seen once. Germline V gives CDR1 SGHTA, CDR2 FQGTGA. The CDR3 loop spans 17 amino acids. Trimming cost V 1 base and J 16 bases; bases outside gene matches: 22. The data originate from a study of blood T cells in healthy people across ages. The amount of total RNA extracted per sample was at least 5.5 micrograms. These data were also reused for a study on T cells of mothers and their children.

This TCR came from a woman between 40 and 55 years old in good health. The V call is TRBV7-3, the J call TRBJ2-1; TRBD1 matches 7 bases. What was sequenced was blood. The CDR3 is CASSLRATGLGFNESFF. For the CDR3, the DNA is TGTGCCAGCAGCTTAAGGGCGACAGGGTTAGGGTTCAATGAGAGCTTCTTC.